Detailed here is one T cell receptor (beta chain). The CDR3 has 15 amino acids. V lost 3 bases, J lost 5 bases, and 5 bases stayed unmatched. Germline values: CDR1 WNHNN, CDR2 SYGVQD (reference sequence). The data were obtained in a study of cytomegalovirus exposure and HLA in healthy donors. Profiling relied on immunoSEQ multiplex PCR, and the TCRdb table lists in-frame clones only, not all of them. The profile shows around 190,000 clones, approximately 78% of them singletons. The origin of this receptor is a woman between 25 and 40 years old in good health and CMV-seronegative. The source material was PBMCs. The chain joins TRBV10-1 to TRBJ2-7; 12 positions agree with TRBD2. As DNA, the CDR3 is TGCGCCAGCAGTGACCGGACTAGCGGGGTCGACGAGCAGTACTTC. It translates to CASSDRTSGVDEQYF.